This entry describes one T cell receptor (beta chain). Antigen: not known. This entry comes from a study of blood T cells in healthy people across ages. Broader study findings: With donor CMV status unknown, expanded clonotype changes were possibly confounded.

PCR was performed a second time for about 7 to 11 cycles using a sample-barcoded 5' primer and a J-beta primer mix. TCRdb passed the 5' RACE reads through MiXCR, listing each CDR3 protein once. This sample yields about a million distinct CDR3 sequences, of which roughly 51% are seen a single time; over 20% belongs to the top ten. There are 14 residues in the CDR3. Trimming pared 6 bases from V and 4 bases from J, leaving 15 bases between. Aged about 6 to 95, donors were systemically healthy Caucasians from Russia. This clonotype was obtained from a woman aged 60-75 years in good health. The sample taken for sequencing was blood. This chain uses TRBV12-3 or TRBV12-4 with TRBJ2-5, with D tentatively TRBD1 (6 bases). CDR3 region: CASSDNLRGETQYF. The DNA of the CDR3 is TGTGCCAGCAGCGACAACCTCAGGGGAGAGACCCAGTACTTC.